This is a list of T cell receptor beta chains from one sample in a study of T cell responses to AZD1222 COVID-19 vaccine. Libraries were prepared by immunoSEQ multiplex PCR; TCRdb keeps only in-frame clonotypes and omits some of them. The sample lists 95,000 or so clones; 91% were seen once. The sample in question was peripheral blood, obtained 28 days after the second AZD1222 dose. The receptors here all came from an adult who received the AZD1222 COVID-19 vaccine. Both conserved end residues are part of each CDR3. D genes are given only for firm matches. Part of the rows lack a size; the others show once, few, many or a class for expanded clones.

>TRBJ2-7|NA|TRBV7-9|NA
CASSSPTGARYEQYF
TGTGCCAGCAGCTCCCCAACGGGAGCAAGGTACGAGCAGTACTTC
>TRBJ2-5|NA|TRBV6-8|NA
CASSYVSGKETQYF
TGTGCCAGCAGTTACGTGTCAGGGAAAGAGACCCAGTACTTC
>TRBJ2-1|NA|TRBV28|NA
CASYSLLGGPYNEQFF
TGTGCCAGCTATTCCCTTTTGGGGGGGCCTTACAATGAGCAGTTCTTC
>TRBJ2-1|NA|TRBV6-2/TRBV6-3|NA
CASSYPLEAASYNEQFF
TGTGCCAGCAGTTACCCCCTAGAAGCGGCCTCCTACAATGAGCAGTTCTTC
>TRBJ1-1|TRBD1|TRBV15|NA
CATGTARLNTEAFF
TGTGCCACTGGGACAGCCAGGTTGAACACTGAAGCTTTCTTT
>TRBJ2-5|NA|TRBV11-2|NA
CASSLGGRGGEETQYF
TGTGCCAGCAGCTTAGGGGGTCGGGGAGGAGAAGAGACCCAGTACTTC
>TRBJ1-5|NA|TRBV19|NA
CASSIDLFGGRDQPQHF
TGTGCCAGTAGTATAGACTTATTTGGGGGCAGGGATCAGCCCCAGCATTTT
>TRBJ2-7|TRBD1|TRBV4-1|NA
CASSQVQGAYEQYF
TGCGCCAGCAGCCAAGTACAGGGGGCCTACGAGCAGTACTTC
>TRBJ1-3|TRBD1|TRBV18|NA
CASSRSTGDTIYF
TGTGCCAGCTCACGCTCGACAGGGGACACCATATATTTT
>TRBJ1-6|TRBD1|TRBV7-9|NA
CASSSDRVPSSYNSPLHF
TGTGCCAGCAGCTCGGACAGGGTTCCTAGCTCCTATAATTCACCCCTCCACTTT
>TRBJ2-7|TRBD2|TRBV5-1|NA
CASSQLAGDYEQYF
TGCGCCAGCAGCCAACTAGCGGGAGACTACGAGCAGTACTTC
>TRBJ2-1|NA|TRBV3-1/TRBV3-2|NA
CASSQVGWTLGHNEQFF
TGTGCCAGCAGCCAAGTGGGATGGACGTTGGGGCACAATGAGCAGTTCTTC
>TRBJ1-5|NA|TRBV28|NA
CATLQGSSNQPQHF
TGTGCCACCCTACAGGGATCGAGCAATCAGCCCCAGCATTTT
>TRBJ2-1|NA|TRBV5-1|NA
CASSLTTGRGHEQFF
TGCGCCAGCAGCTTAACCACAGGGCGGGGCCATGAGCAGTTCTTC
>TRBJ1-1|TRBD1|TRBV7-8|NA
CASSALAAGGGRTEAFF
TGTGCCAGCAGCGCCCTTGCCGCAGGGGGGGGGAGAACTGAAGCTTTCTTT
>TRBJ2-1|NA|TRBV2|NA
CASGKAEGSEQFF
TGTGCCAGCGGGAAGGCCGAGGGCAGTGAGCAGTTCTTC
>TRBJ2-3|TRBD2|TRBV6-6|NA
CASSYSLAGTDTQYF
TGTGCCAGCAGTTACTCACTAGCGGGTACGGATACGCAGTATTTT
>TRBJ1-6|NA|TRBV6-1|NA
CASSEFGNSPLHF
TGTGCCAGCAGTGAATTTGGTAATTCACCCCTCCACTTT
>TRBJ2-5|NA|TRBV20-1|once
CSASRVVGQETQYF
TGCAGTGCTAGTCGGGTCGTTGGACAAGAGACCCAGTACTTC
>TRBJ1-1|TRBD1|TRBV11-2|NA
CASRPQGAEAFF
TGTGCCAGCAGGCCACAGGGGGCTGAAGCTTTCTTT
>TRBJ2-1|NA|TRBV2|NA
CASSPNGVGNEQFF
TGTGCCAGCAGCCCGAATGGAGTTGGCAATGAGCAGTTCTTC
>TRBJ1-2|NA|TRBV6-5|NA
CASRVSPGWGGYTF
TGTGCCAGCAGGGTTTCTCCAGGCTGGGGTGGCTACACCTTC
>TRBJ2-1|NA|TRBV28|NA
CASKGASGYNEQFF
TGTGCCAGCAAGGGGGCTAGCGGCTACAATGAGCAGTTCTTC
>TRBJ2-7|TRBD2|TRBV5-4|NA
CASSISGTAYEQYF
TGTGCCAGCAGCATCAGCGGGACCGCCTACGAGCAGTACTTC
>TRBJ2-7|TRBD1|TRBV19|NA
CASSTGTGFYEQYF
TGTGCCAGTTCAACCGGGACAGGTTTCTACGAGCAGTACTTC
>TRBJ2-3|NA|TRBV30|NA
CAWRKAGTDTQYF
TGTGCCTGGAGAAAAGCCGGCACAGATACGCAGTATTTT
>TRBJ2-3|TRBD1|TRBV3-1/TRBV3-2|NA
CASSQGQGPADTQYF
TGTGCCAGCAGCCAAGGACAGGGCCCAGCAGATACGCAGTATTTT